The clone carrying this TCR beta chain showed up just once. The source of the sample is a study of blood T cells in healthy people across ages. Trimming cost V 4 bases and J 5 bases; bases outside gene matches: 6. CDR3 length equals 14 residues. Germline V gene sequence: CDR1 LGHDT, CDR2 YNNKEL (reference sequence). Alongside a J-beta primer mix, a sample-barcoded 5' primer served in a second PCR lasting roughly 7 to 11 cycles. From the 5' RACE reads, TCRdb called clonotypes with MiXCR, one entry per CDR3 protein. The sample lists about 800,000 distinct CDR3 sequences; 58% were seen once. Sample: blood. This clonotype was obtained from a man aged 30-40 years in good health. The chain recombines TRBV3-1 with TRBJ2-5, with 8 bases that match TRBD1. CDR3 sequence (DNA): TGTGCCAGCAGCCTGCGACAGGGGTCCGAGACCCAGTACTTC. Protein sequence: CASSLRQGSETQYF.